The rows below give T cell receptor beta chains drawn from one sample of a study of early T cells in non-severe SARS-CoV-2 infection. TCRdb reprocessed the 5' RACE reads with MiXCR, giving one entry per CDR3 protein. The sample holds roughly 70,000 distinct CDR3 sequences, less than 20% seen once. The source material was whole blood, sampled at baseline. All receptors derive from an adult who was a healthcare worker with PCR-confirmed SARS-CoV-2 infection or an uninfected control (not recorded which). The CDR3 runs from the conserved cysteine through the conserved F or W. The D gene is left open where the match is weak. Not every row has a clone size; where given, it reads once, few, many or a size class.

many,TRBD2,TRBJ2-1,TRBV5-1,TGCGCCAGCAGCTTGATGGCTAGCGGGAGACTAAGCAATGAGCAGTTCTTC,CASSLMASGRLSNEQFF
few,NA,TRBJ1-5,TRBV2,TGTGCCAGCAGTGGACAGGCCAATCAGCCCCAGCATTTT,CASSGQANQPQHF
NA,TRBD1,TRBJ2-5,TRBV29-1,TGCAGCGCGAGACAGGGGGCCCAAGAGACCCAGTACTTC,CSARQGAQETQYF
many,TRBD1,TRBJ1-4,TRBV7-9,TGTGCCAGCAGCCCGGGGACAGGGAAGAGTAATGAAAAACTGTTTTTT,CASSPGTGKSNEKLFF
NA,NA,TRBJ1-6,TRBV28,TGTGCCAGCAGTTTCCCGCCCCTGGGCGATTCACCCCTCCACTTT,CASSFPPLGDSPLHF
NA,NA,TRBJ2-1,TRBV7-2,TGTGCCAGCAGCTTAAGTAGAGCTGGCAGAACCTACAATGAGCAGTTCTTC,CASSLSRAGRTYNEQFF
few,NA,TRBJ1-1,TRBV18,TGTGCCAGCTCACTAAAACAGGGATCTGAAGCTTTCTTT,CASSLKQGSEAFF
many,NA,TRBJ1-2,TRBV9,TGTGCCAGCAGCCCCCCGGTACAGGGCGATGGCTACACCTTC,CASSPPVQGDGYTF
few,NA,TRBJ1-3,TRBV6-5,TGTGCCAGCAGTTACGGGCGGGACCTTTCATTCACCATATATTTT,CASSYGRDLSFTIYF
few,NA,TRBJ2-1,TRBV5-4,TGTGCCAGCAGCGATAAGACTTATGGGAGCGATGAGCAGTTCTTC,CASSDKTYGSDEQFF
NA,TRBD2,TRBJ2-1,TRBV29-1,TGCAGCGTTAGCGGGAGGGCCTACAATGAGCAGTTCTTC,CSVSGRAYNEQFF
few,NA,TRBJ1-4,TRBV12-3/TRBV12-4,TGTGCCAGCACCCCGGGACCTCCCGATGAAAAACTGTTTTTT,CASTPGPPDEKLFF
many,NA,TRBJ2-7,TRBV5-1,TGCGCCAGCAGCTATACATCAGCCTACGAGCAGTACTTC,CASSYTSAYEQYF
NA,NA,TRBJ1-2,TRBV28,TGTGCCAGTGGGGGGGGACACTATGGCTACACCTTC,CASGGGHYGYTF
few,NA,TRBJ2-7,TRBV19,TGTGCCAGTAGTATGGGGGCCAGCTCCTACGAGCAGTACTTC,CASSMGASSYEQYF
few,NA,TRBJ1-4,TRBV12-3/TRBV12-4,TGTGCCAGCAGCCCTAACAGAGCAACTAATGAAAAACTGTTTTTT,CASSPNRATNEKLFF
NA,NA,TRBJ1-5,TRBV20-1,TGCAGTGCTAGACACCTACAGGGATTACGACGTCAGCCCCAGCATTTT,CSARHLQGLRRQPQHF
NA,NA,TRBJ1-2,TRBV7-9,TGTGCCAGCAGCTTAGAAGCCGACAGCGCATATGGCTACGGCTTC,CASSLEADSAYGYGF
NA,NA,TRBJ1-3,TRBV12-3/TRBV12-4,TGTGCCAGCAGTTTCTCAGGGTCTGGAAACACCATATATTTT,CASSFSGSGNTIYF
NA,NA,TRBJ1-1,TRBV5-4,TGTGCCAGCAGCTTGGAAGGGCGGAGGGGCACTGAAGCTTTCTTT,CASSLEGRRGTEAFF
NA,TRBD1,TRBJ1-2,TRBV11-2,TGTGCCAGCAGCCGTGGACAGGGCGCTTATGGCTACACCTTC,CASSRGQGAYGYTF
many,NA,TRBJ1-2,TRBV6-5,TGTGCCAGCAGCCGCACAGGGTCCCACCACTATGGCTACACCTTC,CASSRTGSHHYGYTF
few,NA,TRBJ2-5,TRBV5-1,TGCGCCAGCAGCCTACCTGGACAGTCCCCGACCCAGTACTTC,CASSLPGQSPTQYF
many,TRBD1,TRBJ1-5,TRBV5-8,TGTGCCAGCAGCCCGGACAGGGGGTTCGGACCCCAGCATTTT,CASSPDRGFGPQHF
NA,TRBD1,TRBJ2-7,TRBV6-5,TGTGCCAGCAGAGGACAGGTTGTGTACGAGCAGTACTTC,CASRGQVVYEQYF
few,TRBD1,TRBJ1-1,TRBV7-9,TGTGCCAGCAGCTTAGGCGGGACAGGGGGTACCCCAAGGGCTTTCTTT,CASSLGGTGGTPRAFF
NA,TRBD2,TRBJ2-2,TRBV12-3/TRBV12-4,TGTGCCTCAAGGGAGCGGGAGGGCACCGGGGAGCTGTTTTTT,CASREREGTGELFF
many,TRBD1,TRBJ2-4,TRBV7-9,TGTGCCAGCAGCTCAGCACAGGGGAAAAACATTCAGTACTTC,CASSSAQGKNIQYF
few,NA,TRBJ2-3,TRBV24-1,TGTGCCACCAGTGAGGCAGTCACAGATACGCAGTATTTT,CATSEAVTDTQYF
many,TRBD1,TRBJ2-7,TRBV28,TGTGCCAGCAGCCGAGGACAGGCCTTCGAGCAGTACTTC,CASSRGQAFEQYF
few,NA,TRBJ2-2,TRBV5-1,TGCGCCAGCAGCTGGAGTCAGGGAAACACCGGGGAGCTGTTTTTT,CASSWSQGNTGELFF
many,NA,TRBJ2-7,TRBV10-2,TGCGCCAGCAGTTTCGCGGAAGAGCAGTACTTC,CASSFAEEQYF
NA,NA,TRBJ2-5,TRBV7-7,TGTGCCAGCAGCAGGACAGTCGGGGAGACCCAGTACTTC,CASSRTVGETQYF
few,NA,TRBJ2-2,TRBV3-1,TGTGCCAGCAGCCAAGAAGGTAGTAAGCGGCCTAACACCGGGGAGCTGTTTTTT,CASSQEGSKRPNTGELFF
NA,NA,TRBJ2-7,TRBV19,TGTGCCAGTAGTGCGGGACACCACAAATTTGAGCAGTACTTC,CASSAGHHKFEQYF
NA,NA,TRBJ2-1,TRBV13,TGTGCCAGCAGCTCTCCTAGCGCTTCCTACAATGAGCAGTTCTTC,CASSSPSASYNEQFF
NA,NA,TRBJ2-1,TRBV7-8,TGTGCCAGCAGCTTAAGTGGGACGGCTCGCAATGAGCAGTTCTTC,CASSLSGTARNEQFF
NA,NA,TRBJ2-6,TRBV6-2/TRBV6-3,TGTGCCTGCGGAGGGACTGGGGCCAACGTCCTGACTTTC,CACGGTGANVLTF
once,TRBD2,TRBJ2-3,TRBV6-2/TRBV6-3,TGTGCCAGCAGTTTTACCTCTAGCGGGGCCACAGATACGCAGTATTTT,CASSFTSSGATDTQYF
NA,TRBD2,TRBJ2-7,TRBV7-2,TGTGCCAGCAGCTTAGTTGCTAGCGGGTGGTACGAGCAGTACTTC,CASSLVASGWYEQYF